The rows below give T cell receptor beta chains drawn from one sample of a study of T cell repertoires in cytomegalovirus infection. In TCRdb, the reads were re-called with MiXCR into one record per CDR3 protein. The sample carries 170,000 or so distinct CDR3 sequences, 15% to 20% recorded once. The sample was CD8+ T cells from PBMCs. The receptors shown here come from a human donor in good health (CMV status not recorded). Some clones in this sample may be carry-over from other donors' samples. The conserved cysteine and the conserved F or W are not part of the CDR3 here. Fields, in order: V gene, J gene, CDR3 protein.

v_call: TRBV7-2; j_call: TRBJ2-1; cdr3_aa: ASSLAGGHNNEQF
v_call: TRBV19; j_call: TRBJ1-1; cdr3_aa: ASSTRQGSTEAF
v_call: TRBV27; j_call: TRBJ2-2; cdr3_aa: ASSPTLTGELF
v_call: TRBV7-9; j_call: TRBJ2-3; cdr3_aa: ASSSVSGFTTDTQY
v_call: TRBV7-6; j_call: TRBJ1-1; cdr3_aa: ASSRGYTEAF
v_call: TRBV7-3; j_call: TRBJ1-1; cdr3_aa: ASSATGGGTEAF
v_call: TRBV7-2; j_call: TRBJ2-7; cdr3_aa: ASSLVETVSYEQY
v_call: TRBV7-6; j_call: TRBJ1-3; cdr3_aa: ASSQGTGGGNTIY
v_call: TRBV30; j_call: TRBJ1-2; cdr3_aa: AWSPLGDRYT
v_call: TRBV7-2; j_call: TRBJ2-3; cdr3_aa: ASSLAQSVWTDTQY
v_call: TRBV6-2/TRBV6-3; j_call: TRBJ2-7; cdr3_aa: ASNAPGSSYEQY
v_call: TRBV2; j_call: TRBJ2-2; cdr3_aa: ASRGTGSGELF
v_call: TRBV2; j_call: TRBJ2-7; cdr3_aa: ASIEGPYEQY
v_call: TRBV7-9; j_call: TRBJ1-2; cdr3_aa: ASSLRGTTALGGYT
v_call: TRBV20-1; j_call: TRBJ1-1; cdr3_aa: SAREGAPEAF
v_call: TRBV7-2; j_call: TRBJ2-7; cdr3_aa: ASSPLGTEKTYEQY
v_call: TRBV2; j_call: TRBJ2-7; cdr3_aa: ASSEVGTGLDEQY
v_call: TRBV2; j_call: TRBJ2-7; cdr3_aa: ASSVSGRSYEQY
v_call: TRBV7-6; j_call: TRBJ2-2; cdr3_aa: ASSPRQGHYLNTGELF
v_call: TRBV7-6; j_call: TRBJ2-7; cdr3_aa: ASSLALDLGEQY